This TCR beta chain was recovered during a study of T-cell reconstitution after alpha-beta-depleted transplantation in children. This clonotype was recorded many times. As it was prepared, the TCRbeta library received unique molecular identifiers. TCRdb processed the PCR reads anew with MiXCR; each CDR3 protein has one entry. The data contain 600,000 to 700,000 distinct CDR3 sequences, over 15% of them seen just once; the ten biggest clones take up approximately 1%. The source was PBMCs from the stem cell graft donor, collected from the stem cell graft. The TCR sequence derives from a human donor who donated a stem cell graft to a child with acute myeloid leukemia.

CDR3: CSVSTGARQYF. Written as DNA, the CDR3 is TGCAGCGTCTCAACAGGGGCCCGACAGTACTTC. The chain carries TRBV29-1 and TRBJ2-7; 7 bases agree with TRBD1. The junction had 9 bases not matched to a gene; V was cut back by 6 bases and J by 10 bases. Germline values: CDR1 SQVTM, CDR2 ANQGSEA. This CDR3 is 11 amino acids long.